The 9 T cell receptor beta chains reported below all come from one sample, sequenced in a study of identical twins. Each CDR3 protein is one row after TCRdb ran MiXCR on the 5' RACE reads. The table has roughly 240,000 distinct CDR3 sequences, 5.5% to 7% seen once; the top ten hold approximately 3.7%. The same sample was also used in a study of yellow fever vaccine responses in identical twins.

The sample taken for sequencing was memory (CD45RO+) T cells sorted from blood. The origin of the receptors is a woman younger than 30 in good health.

At least ten counts were recorded for this clonotype. The chain joins TRBV5-6 to TRBJ1-5, with a weak D call TRBD1 (5 bases). The germline CDR1 and CDR2 sequences are SGHDT and YYEEEE. V was trimmed by 0 bases and J by 6 bases, leaving 19 bases between them. This CDR3 is 17 amino acids long. The CDR3 nucleotides are TGTGCCAGCAGCTTGGGCCCCTCGGGGGGAGAACGTCAGCCCCAGCATTTT. Its protein is CASSLGPSGGERQPQHF.

This clonotype appeared a few times. The chain uses TRBV28 and TRBJ2-1; TRBD1 aligns across 11 bases. The J segment lost 7 bases and the V segment lost 6 bases, leaving 11 bases of the junction unmatched. CDR3 length: 16 amino acids. Germline CDR1 is MDHEN and CDR2 is SYDVKM. The CDR3 region is CASSSPGTGGLNEQFF. The CDR3 nucleotides read TGTGCCAGCAGCTCCCCCGGGACAGGGGGACTTAATGAGCAGTTCTTC.

CDR3 protein: CASSSRPFSSGRDNEQFF. CDR3 in DNA: TGTGCCAGCAGTTCCCGGCCTTTCTCTAGCGGGAGGGACAATGAGCAGTTCTTC. This chain joins TRBV12-3 or TRBV12-4 and TRBJ2-1; the match to TRBD2 covers 12 bases. The CDR3 totals 18 residues. Trimming cost V 4 bases and J 5 bases; bases outside gene matches: 12.

This clonotype was observed many times. One end of the junction is discordant with germline, which a read error may explain. V is TRBV6-4 and J is TRBJ2-1; weak D call: TRBD2 (6 bases). This CDR3 contains 10 residues. Germline CDR1 and CDR2: MRHNA and SNTAGT. DNA of the CDR3: TGTGCCAGCAGTGGTCGGGAGCGGTTCTTC. Translation gives CASSGRERFF.

There are a few counts of this clonotype. This sequence joins TRBV4-1 and TRBJ2-6, with D possibly TRBD1 on 6 matching bases. The germline V gene encodes CDR1 MGHRA and CDR2 YSYEKL. This CDR3 contains 17 residues. Trimming took off 10 bases at V and 0 bases at J, with 19 bases between the two ends. The CDR3 reads CATWGRGFLSGANVLTF. The CDR3 nucleotides are TGCGCCACCTGGGGCAGGGGCTTCCTCTCTGGGGCCAACGTCCTGACTTTC.

This clonotype was counted many times. The chain has TRBV5-1 and TRBJ1-6; D not certain. The CDR3 runs to 14 residues. With 2 bases removed from V and 10 bases from J, the gap between germline ends came to 13 bases. Germline V gene sequence: CDR1 SGHRS, CDR2 YFSETQ. The CDR3 bases are TGCGCCAGCAGCTTAGGGCAGATTCACTCACCCCTCCACTTT. Amino acid sequence: CASSLGQIHSPLHF.

This clonotype has just a few counts. The gene calls are TRBV6-2 or TRBV6-3 and TRBJ2-1; TRBD2 matches 8 bases. The CDR3 has 17 residues. Germline lookup yields CDR1 MNHEY and CDR2 SVGEGT. The V segment lost 2 bases and the J segment 0 bases; nucleotides outside the gene matches: 6. CDR3 sequence (DNA): TGTGCCAGCAGTTACGTTCCCGGGGGGGCCTCCTACAATGAGCAGTTCTTC. This codes for CASSYVPGGASYNEQFF.

This clonotype was counted ten times or more. The chain uses TRBV27 and TRBJ2-5; maybe TRBD1 (6 bases). Germline V gene data show CDR1 as MNHEY and CDR2 as SMNVEV (reference sequence). CDR3 length: 14 amino acids. Between the trimmed V and J ends, which lost 6 bases and 3 bases, there was a span of 14 bases. The CDR3 protein is CASRSTGREETQYF. The CDR3 DNA follows: TGTGCCAGCAGATCGACAGGACGGGAAGAGACCCAGTACTTC.

The J gene is TRBJ1-1, the V gene TRBV5-1, with D unclear. CDR3 length: 14 amino acids. Per germline, CDR1 SGHRS and CDR2 YFSETQ. The germline V and J ends were trimmed by 0 bases and 4 bases, with 10 bases remaining between them. CDR3 coding DNA: TGCGCCAGCAGCTTGGCGGGGTCGGCCACTGAAGCTTTCTTT. Protein: CASSLAGSATEAFF.